What follows are 22 T cell receptor beta chains derived from one specimen sequenced in a study of T cells in Graves' hyperthyroidism and ophthalmopathy. The TCR beta CDR3 regions underwent amplification using RNA transcripts as the source. First-round RT-PCR with HTBI primers amplified the TCR CDR3 region. TCRdb itself ran the multiplex PCR reads through MiXCR, one entry per CDR3 protein. The data show roughly 700,000 distinct CDR3 sequences, roughly a sixth seen once. The sequenced sample consisted of blood. Receptor source: a man in his fifties or sixties with Graves' hyperthyroidism.

The rearrangement uses TRBV9 and TRBJ2-4; a possible D gene is TRBD2 (5 bases). Trimming removed 0 bases from V and 8 bases from J, with 12 bases in between. The CDR3 extends over 14 amino acids. From germline, CDR1 is SGDLS and CDR2 YYNGEE. CDR3 in DNA: TGTGCCAGCAGCGTAGAGGCAAGGCGGGACATTCAGTACTTC. Translating it yields CASSVEARRDIQYF.

The chain has TRBV6-1 and TRBJ2-2, with 9 bases aligning to TRBD2. The CDR3 covers 15 residues. V dropped 5 bases and J dropped 6; count of bases not matched to a gene: 7. The germline gives CDR1 MNHNS, CDR2 SASEGT. CDR3 residues: CASSYQLAGPGELFF. The CDR3 DNA sequence: TGTGCCAGCAGTTATCAACTAGCGGGTCCCGGGGAGCTGTTTTTT.

There are a few counts of this clonotype. The chain recombines TRBV7-9 with TRBJ2-2; 10 bases agree with TRBD2. Unmatched junction bases numbered 6, after V lost 3 bases and J lost 5 bases. This CDR3 is built from 16 residues. The germline gives CDR1 SEHNR, CDR2 FQNEAQ (reference sequence). Here the CDR3 DNA reads TGTGCCAGCAGCTTCCCTAGCGGGAGAGGAACCGGGGAGCTGTTTTTT. Translated, it gives CASSFPSGRGTGELFF.

The rearrangement uses TRBV4-1 and TRBJ1-5; TRBD1 aligns across 8 bases. Germline V gene lookup returns CDR1 MGHRA and CDR2 YSYEKL. The V and J ends lost 3 bases and 6 bases, in that order; junction bases with no gene match: 7. There are 15 residues in the CDR3. The CDR3 DNA is TGCGCCAGCAGCCATCAGGGGGCGCAGGGTCAGCCCCAGCATTTT. This encodes CASSHQGAQGQPQHF.

V and J are TRBV19 and TRBJ1-1, with a weak D call TRBD1 (5 bases). The germline V gene encodes CDR1 LNHDA and CDR2 SQIVND (reference sequence). The CDR3 sequence is 14 residues long. The V gene lost 3 bases and the J gene lost 7 bases, with 15 bases spanning the gap. CDR3 bases: TGTGCCAGTAGTATGTTGGGCCGGGACGGTGAAGCTTTCTTT. It specifies CASSMLGRDGEAFF.

The chain carries TRBV20-1 and TRBJ2-3; 7 bases are a match to TRBD2. The CDR3 is 16 amino acids. V gave up 3 bases and J gave up 2 bases; unmatched junction bases: 11. CDR1 is DFQATT and CDR2 is SNEGSKA in the germline V gene (reference sequence). Here the CDR3 DNA reads TGCAGTGCTAGCCCCTCGGGAGCGGGATACACAGATACGCAGTATTTT. Translating it yields CSASPSGAGYTDTQYF.

The J gene is TRBJ2-7, the V gene TRBV9, with 10 bases fitting TRBD1. V was clipped by 3 bases and J by 5 bases; unmatched bases: 8. Per germline, CDR1 SGDLS and CDR2 YYNGEE. The CDR3 runs to 15 residues. The DNA for the CDR3 is TGTGCCAGCAGCGCAGAGACAGGGGGCCGGAACGAGCAGTACTTC. Translated, it gives CASSAETGGRNEQYF.

Only a few counts were recorded for this clonotype. The CDR3 DNA is TGTGCCAGCAGCTTAGATGGGGGTGGGGCCAACGTCCTGACTTTC. Protein product: CASSLDGGGANVLTF. The J gene is TRBJ2-6, the V gene TRBV7-8; D possibly matches TRBD1 or TRBD2 (5 bases each). This CDR3 comprises 15 residues. V shed 1 base and J shed 3 bases, with 7 bases lying between them. The germline CDR1 and CDR2 sequences are SGHVS and FQNEAQ. Supplemented by reference TRBV7-8 and TRBJ2-6, the full variable domain reads GAGVSQSPRYKVAKRGQDVALRCDPISGHVSLFWYQQALGQGPEFLTYFQNEAQLDKSGLPSDRFFAERPEGSVSTLKIQRTQQEDSAVYLCASSLDGGGANVLTFGAGSRLTVL.

Concerning this clonotype itself: It is likely a read error, because the conserved phenylalanine at the end of the CDR3 is missing. V is TRBV9 and J is TRBJ2-3; TRBD1 matches at 10 bases. The germline V gene has CDR1 SGDLS and CDR2 YYNGEE. Germline trimming cut 0 bases from V and 4 bases from J; bases unmatched to any gene: 5. This CDR3 region has 16 residues. CDR3 region: CASSVEGQGSADTQYC. As DNA, the CDR3 is TGTGCCAGCAGCGTAGAGGGACAGGGGTCGGCAGATACGCAGTATTGT.

A few counts support this clonotype. The CDR3 here is CASSPQGWSVNEKLFF. In DNA form, the CDR3 reads TGCGCCAGCAGCCCTCAAGGTTGGTCAGTGAATGAAAAACTGTTTTTT. This chain uses TRBV4-1 with TRBJ1-4; no clear D gene. The V and J ends lost 4 bases and 5 bases respectively, with 17 bases between them. The CDR3 runs 16 residues. In germline, CDR1 is MGHRA, CDR2 YSYEKL.

V usage is TRBV9 and J usage is TRBJ2-3; D not certain. The CDR3 contains 16 residues. V dropped 0 bases and J dropped 1 base, with 12 bases sitting between them. Germline loops: CDR1 SGDLS, CDR2 YYNGEE. DNA for the CDR3: TGTGCCAGCAGCGTAGGCGTCGGTGGGGGCACAGATACGCAGTATTTT. This codes for CASSVGVGGGTDTQYF.

V gene TRBV29-1 combines with J gene TRBJ2-5; possible D gene TRBD2, 6 bases. The V and J ends lost 7 bases and 4 bases respectively, with 13 bases between them. Germline V gives CDR1 SQVTM, CDR2 ANQGSEA. This CDR3 has 12 residues. For the CDR3, the DNA is TGCAGCGGGGGCGGCGGGACAGAGACCCAGTACTTC. Residues: CSGGGGTETQYF.

In its sample, this clonotype was seen a few times. The chain uses TRBV29-1 and TRBJ2-7, with TRBD1 matching over 10 bases. This CDR3 contains 15 residues. V was pared by 0 bases and J by 4 bases, with 6 bases of the junction left unmatched. Germline lookup yields CDR1 SQVTM and CDR2 ANQGSEA. CDR3 in DNA: TGCAGCGTTGAAGACGTCCGGGACAGGGGATACGAGCAGTACTTC. Residues: CSVEDVRDRGYEQYF.

This clonotype has a count of ten or more. The chain employs TRBV2 and TRBJ1-1, with D possibly being TRBD1 (5 bases). V lost 3 bases, J lost 0 bases, and 8 bases lay in between. Germline V gene sequence: CDR1 SNHLY, CDR2 FYNNEI. The CDR3 extends over 14 amino acids. The CDR3 sequence is CASSETALNTEAFF. In DNA form, the CDR3 reads TGTGCCAGCAGTGAGACAGCCTTGAACACTGAAGCTTTCTTT.

As regards this clonotype: The CDR3 end shows no conserved phenylalanine or tryptophan, and so a read error is likely. The rearrangement links TRBV18 to TRBJ2-2, with no clear D. V lost 2 bases and J lost 4, with 11 bases in between. The CDR3 spans 15 residues. Germline values: CDR1 KGHSH, CDR2 LQKENI. CDR3 nucleotide sequence: TGTGCCAGCTCACCATCAGCTGTGGCCACCGGGGAGCTGTTTGTT. It is translated as CASSPSAVATGELFV.

This clonotype was detected only a few times. The CDR3 region has the DNA TGTGCCAGCAGCGCACGACAGATCACCTACGAGCAGTACTTC. This encodes CASSARQITYEQYF. This sequence joins TRBV5-6 and TRBJ2-7; the D gene is possibly TRBD1 (5 bases). The V end lost 4 bases, the J end lost 2 bases, and 13 bases lay between the germline ends. The CDR3 length is 14 residues. CDR1 SGHDT and CDR2 YYEEEE come from the germline V gene. Filled out from reference TRBV5-6 and TRBJ2-7, the complete variable domain reads DAGVTQSPTHLIKTRGQQVTLRCSPKSGHDTVSWYQQALGQGPQFIFQYYEEEERQRGNFPDRFSGHQFPNYSSELNVNALLLGDSALYLCASSARQITYEQYFGPGTRLTVT.

This clonotype was seen many times. The chain combines TRBV6-2 or TRBV6-3 with TRBJ2-2; possible D gene TRBD2, 6 bases. CDR1 and CDR2 from the germline V gene are MNHEY and SVGEGT. V lost 4 bases to trimming and J lost 5 bases, with 20 bases between them. The CDR3 totals 17 residues. The CDR3 here is CASSSPSRWEVTGELFF. The CDR3, as DNA: TGTGCCAGCAGTTCGCCCTCAAGGTGGGAGGTTACCGGGGAGCTGTTTTTT.

This chain connects TRBV29-1 to TRBJ1-4; maybe TRBD1 (6 bases). Trimming shortened V by 0 bases and J by 6 bases, and 17 bases separated the two germline ends. CDR1 is SQVTM, CDR2 ANQGSEA, per germline. This CDR3 spans 16 amino acids. CDR3 sequence: CSVEDPDTGKDEKLFF. CDR3 DNA sequence: TGCAGCGTTGAAGACCCTGATACAGGGAAGGATGAAAAACTGTTTTTT.

This clonotype appeared many times. The chain is built from TRBV11-2 and TRBJ2-7; D remains ambiguous. The CDR3 totals 14 residues. CDR1 is SGHAT, CDR2 FQNNGV, per germline. V shed 1 base and J shed 2 bases, with 9 bases lying between them. Written as DNA, the CDR3 is TGTGCCAGCAGCTTAGTGCGAAGGGCCTACGAGCAGTACTTC. Translating gives CASSLVRRAYEQYF.

This clonotype came up a few times. The chain carries TRBV5-1 and TRBJ2-1, with 9 bases that match TRBD2. There are 16 residues in the CDR3. V gave up 0 bases and J gave up 0 bases; unmatched junction bases: 1. Germline V CDR1 and CDR2: SGHRS, YFSETQ. In nucleotides, the CDR3 is TGCGCCAGCAGCTTGGGCGGGGGGGCCTCCTACAATGAGCAGTTCTTC. This codes for CASSLGGGASYNEQFF.

This clonotype was seen repeatedly, ten times or more. The chain links TRBV11-1 to TRBJ1-1, with a possible D match to TRBD1 (5 bases). The germline V gene has CDR1 SGHAT and CDR2 FQDESV (reference sequence). Trimming removed 0 bases at V and 1 base at J, with 12 bases between. CDR3 length: 16 residues. As DNA, the CDR3 is TGTGCCAGCAGCTTAGCGGGGCACGGGAAGAACACTGAAGCTTTCTTT. Encoded protein: CASSLAGHGKNTEAFF.

The chain employs TRBV3-1 and TRBJ2-1; D is ambiguous. Trimming took 1 base from V and 9 from J, leaving 7 bases between them. This CDR3 region has 12 residues. Per the germline V gene, CDR1 is LGHDT and CDR2 is YNNKEL (reference sequence). The CDR3 protein is CASSQAWREQFF. In DNA form, the CDR3 reads TGTGCCAGCAGCCAAGCGTGGCGTGAGCAGTTCTTC.